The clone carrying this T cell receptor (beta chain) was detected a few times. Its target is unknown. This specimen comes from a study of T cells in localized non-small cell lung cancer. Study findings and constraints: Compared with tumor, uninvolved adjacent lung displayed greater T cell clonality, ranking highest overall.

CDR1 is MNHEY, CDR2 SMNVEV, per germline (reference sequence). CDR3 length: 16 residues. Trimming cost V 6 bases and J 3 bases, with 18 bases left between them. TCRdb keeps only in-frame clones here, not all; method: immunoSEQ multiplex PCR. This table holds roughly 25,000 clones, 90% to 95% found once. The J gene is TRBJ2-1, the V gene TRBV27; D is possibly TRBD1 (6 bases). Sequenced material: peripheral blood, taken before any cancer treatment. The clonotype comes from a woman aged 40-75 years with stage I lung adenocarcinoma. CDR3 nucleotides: TGTGCCAGCAGCCTATGGGGGACAATAGACTACAATGAGCAGTTCTTC. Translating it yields CASSLWGTIDYNEQFF.